These 16 T cell receptor beta chains originate from one sample sequenced in a study of shared clonotypes between healthy human individuals. TCRdb keeps only in-frame clones here, not all; method: immunoSEQ multiplex PCR. The repertoire includes about 2.4 million clones, around 90% of them detected once, and roughly 0.14% sits in the top ten. The material sequenced was naive CD4+ T cells sorted from blood. Subset reported: CD45RA+ positively selected. The receptors were gathered from a man aged 18 to 35 in good health.

CDR3 protein: CASSSRLAGGSTDTQYF. The CDR3 region has the DNA TGTGCCAGTAGTTCGAGACTAGCGGGGGGGAGCACAGATACGCAGTATTTT. The V gene is TRBV19, the J gene TRBJ2-3; 14 bases agree with TRBD2. Germline V gene data show CDR1 as LNHDA and CDR2 as SQIVND (reference sequence). Losses at the gene ends were 5 bases for V and 0 bases for J; bases not matched to a gene: 4. The CDR3 loop spans 17 amino acids.

V is TRBV11-2 and J is TRBJ2-3; tentatively, D is TRBD1 or TRBD2 (5 bases each). The germline gives CDR1 SGHAT, CDR2 FQNNGV. Deletions cut 0 bases from V and 8 bases from J, with 6 bases between. This CDR3 is 12 amino acids long. CDR3 in amino acids: CASSLEGVTQYF. DNA of the CDR3: TGTGCCAGCAGCTTAGAGGGGGTTACGCAGTATTTT. The full variable domain, with the rest looked up from reference TRBV11-2 and TRBJ2-3, is EAGVAQSPRYKIIEKRQSVAFWCNPISGHATLYWYQQILGQGPKLLIQFQNNGVVDDSQLPKDRFSAERLKGVDSTLKIQPAKLEDSAVYLCASSLEGVTQYFGPGTRLTVL.

This chain uses TRBV7-2 with TRBJ2-1; 13 bases are shared with TRBD2. CDR3 length: 16 residues. Germline V gives CDR1 SGHTA, CDR2 FQGNSA. V shed 6 bases, J shed 8 bases, and the junction held 10 bases outside the gene matches. The CDR3 bases are TGTGCCAGCAGACCTACACTAGCGGGAGGGCCCTATGAGCAGTTCTTC. Translation: CASRPTLAGGPYEQFF.

V gene TRBV7-9 combines with J gene TRBJ1-1; 8 bases line up with TRBD1. Germline-derived CDR1 and CDR2 are SEHNR and FQNEAQ (reference sequence). The CDR3 contains 15 residues. The J segment lost 6 bases and the V segment lost 1 base, leaving 7 bases of the junction unmatched. DNA of the CDR3: TGTGCCAGCAGCTTAGTTGACAGGGGTGATCCTGAAGCTTTCTTT. It codes for CASSLVDRGDPEAFF.

The rearrangement links TRBV11-2 to TRBJ2-3; D may be TRBD2 (6 bases). The CDR3 length is 16 residues. Trimming took off 3 bases at V and 6 bases at J, with 19 bases between the two ends. CDR1 SGHAT and CDR2 FQNNGV come from the germline V gene. The CDR3 coding sequence is TGTGCCAGCAGCTTCGGAGCAGGTGGGGGGAGGGATACGCAGTATTTT. This gives the protein CASSFGAGGGRDTQYF. Using reference TRBV11-2 and TRBJ2-3 for the parts outside the CDR3, the full variable domain is EAGVAQSPRYKIIEKRQSVAFWCNPISGHATLYWYQQILGQGPKLLIQFQNNGVVDDSQLPKDRFSAERLKGVDSTLKIQPAKLEDSAVYLCASSFGAGGGRDTQYFGPGTRLTVL.

This sequence joins TRBV4-1 and TRBJ2-5; tentative D call: TRBD1 (5 bases). Deletions cut 4 bases from V and 4 bases from J, with 22 bases between. The CDR3 length is 17 residues. Germline lookup yields CDR1 MGHRA and CDR2 YSYEKL. The CDR3 loop is CASSLGSLSTDSETQYF. CDR3 bases: TGCGCCAGCAGCCTTGGGTCCCTCTCGACAGATTCAGAGACCCAGTACTTC.

The count of this clone is one. The genes are TRBV25-1 and TRBJ1-2; the D is unclear. The CDR3 is 11 amino acids. CDR1 is MGHDK and CDR2 is SYGVNS in the germline V gene. V was trimmed by 4 bases and J by 3 bases, leaving 3 bases between them. Here the CDR3 reads CASSVDYGYTF. Written as DNA, the CDR3 is TGTGCCAGCAGTGTGGACTATGGCTACACCTTC.

The chain is built from TRBV6-6 and TRBJ2-5, with 8 nucleotides matching TRBD1. CDR1 and CDR2 from the germline V gene are MNHNY and SVGAGI (reference sequence). The junction had 6 bases not matched to a gene; V was cut back by 6 bases and J by 3 bases. This CDR3 has 14 residues. CDR3 nucleotides: TGTGCCAGCAGCATGACAGGGGAGAAAGAGACCCAGTACTTC. Residues: CASSMTGEKETQYF.

This chain joins TRBV11-2 and TRBJ1-1, with D perhaps TRBD1 (5 bases). The CDR3 is 15 amino acids. CDR1 and CDR2 from the germline V gene are SGHAT and FQNNGV. Trimming stripped 6 bases from V and 1 base from J, with 15 bases between. For the CDR3, the DNA is TGTGCCAGCAGGCAACTCCAGGGTCCGAACACTGAAGCTTTCTTT. Its translation is CASRQLQGPNTEAFF.

The chain uses TRBV30 and TRBJ2-7, with a tentative D call TRBD1 (6 bases). This CDR3 is built from 13 residues. Germline loops: CDR1 GTSNPN, CDR2 SVGIG (reference sequence). Trimming shortened V by 3 bases and J by 2 bases, and 11 bases separated the two germline ends. CDR3 sequence: CAWRKSGAYEQYF. The CDR3 bases are TGTGCCTGGAGGAAATCAGGGGCCTACGAGCAGTACTTC.

Details on this clone: Other DNA sequences within the sample encode an identical CDR3. CDR3 sequence reads: CASSIGGVGETQYF. The CDR3 DNA reads as TGTGCCAGTAGTATAGGGGGAGTTGGAGAGACCCAGTACTTC. This chain links TRBV19 with TRBJ2-5; D is possibly TRBD2 (5 bases). Germline-derived CDR1 and CDR2 are LNHDA and SQIVND (reference sequence). Trimming took off 1 base at V and 4 bases at J, with 10 bases between the two ends. The CDR3 runs to 14 residues.

V is TRBV6-1 and J is TRBJ1-6; D possibly corresponds to TRBD1 (5 bases). The germline CDR1 and CDR2 sequences are MNHNS and SASEGT. The V end was cut by 6 bases, the J end by 5 bases, with 11 bases between. This CDR3 spans 14 amino acids. The CDR3 DNA is TGTGCCAGCAGACCGGGACGGGATAATTCACCCCTCCACTTT. Encoded protein: CASRPGRDNSPLHF.

Remarks on this clone: At one end the junction does not follow the germline gene, possibly because of a read error. This chain connects TRBV6-4 to TRBJ2-5; D unresolved. The CDR3 runs 8 residues. Germline V gene sequence: CDR1 MRHNA, CDR2 SNTAGT. CDR3 DNA: TGTGCCAGCACCAAGACAAACTTC. This translates into CASTKTNF.

The chain recombines TRBV5-1 with TRBJ2-5; 9 nucleotides agree with TRBD1. The ends lost 6 bases at V and 5 bases at J; junction bases unmatched: 14. The length of the CDR3 is 16 residues. The germline CDR1 and CDR2 sequences are SGHRS and YFSETQ. The CDR3: CASTVWVQGAGETQYF. The CDR3 DNA reads TGCGCCAGCACTGTGTGGGTACAGGGGGCTGGGGAGACCCAGTACTTC.

The DNA of the CDR3 is TGTGCCAGCAGCCTCCAGGATGGGACATCATCCTACAATGAGCAGTTCTTC. Translation: CASSLQDGTSSYNEQFF. The rearrangement uses TRBV21-1 and TRBJ2-1; the table's D gene call, TRBD1, was not cross checked with the DNA. TRBV21-1 is flagged as a pseudogene. The CDR3 contains 17 residues.

The chain links TRBV19 to TRBJ2-1, with 8 bases fitting TRBD1. Germline V gene data show CDR1 as LNHDA and CDR2 as SQIVND (reference sequence). The CDR3 is 18 amino acids. After removal of 3 bases from V and 0 bases from J, the junction contained 10 bases not matched to a gene. The CDR3 region is CASSIAGGGSSSYNEQFF. CDR3 coding DNA: TGTGCCAGTAGTATCGCAGGGGGCGGATCGAGCTCCTACAATGAGCAGTTCTTC.